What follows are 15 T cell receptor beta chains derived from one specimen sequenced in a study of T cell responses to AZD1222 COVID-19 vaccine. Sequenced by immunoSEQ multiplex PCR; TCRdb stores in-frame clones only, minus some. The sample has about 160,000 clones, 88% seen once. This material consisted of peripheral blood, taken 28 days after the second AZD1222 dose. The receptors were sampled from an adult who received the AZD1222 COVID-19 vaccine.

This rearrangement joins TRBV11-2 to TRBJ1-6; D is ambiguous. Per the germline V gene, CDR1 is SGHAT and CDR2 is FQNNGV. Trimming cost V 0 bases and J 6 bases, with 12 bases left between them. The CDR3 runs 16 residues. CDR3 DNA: TGTGCCAGCAGCTTAGATCGAGAACAGACTAATTCACCCCTCCACTTT. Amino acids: CASSLDREQTNSPLHF.

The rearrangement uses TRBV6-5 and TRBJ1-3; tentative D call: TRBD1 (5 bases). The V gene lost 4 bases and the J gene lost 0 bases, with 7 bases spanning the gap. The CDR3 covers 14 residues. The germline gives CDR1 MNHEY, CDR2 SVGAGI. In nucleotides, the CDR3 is TGTGCCAGCAGTTTAACAGGCTCTGGAAACACCATATATTTT. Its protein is CASSLTGSGNTIYF.

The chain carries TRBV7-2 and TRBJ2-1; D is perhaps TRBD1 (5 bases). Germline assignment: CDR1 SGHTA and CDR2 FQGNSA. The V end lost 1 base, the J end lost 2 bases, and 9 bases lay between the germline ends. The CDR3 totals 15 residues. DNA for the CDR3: TGTGCCAGCAGCTTAGGGGGCGCTACCTACAATGAGCAGTTCTTC. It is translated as CASSLGGATYNEQFF.

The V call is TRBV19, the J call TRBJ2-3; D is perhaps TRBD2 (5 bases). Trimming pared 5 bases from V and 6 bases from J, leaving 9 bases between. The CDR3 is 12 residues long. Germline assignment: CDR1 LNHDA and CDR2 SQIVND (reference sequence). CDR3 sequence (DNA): TGTGCCAGTAGTCCCGGGGTGGATACGCAGTATTTT. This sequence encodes CASSPGVDTQYF.

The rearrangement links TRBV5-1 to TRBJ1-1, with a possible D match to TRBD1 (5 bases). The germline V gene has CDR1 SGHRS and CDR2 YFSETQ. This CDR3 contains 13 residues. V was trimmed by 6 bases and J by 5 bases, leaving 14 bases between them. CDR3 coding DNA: TGCGCCAGCACCGGCGACAGTTGGACTGAAGCTTTCTTT. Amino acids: CASTGDSWTEAFF.

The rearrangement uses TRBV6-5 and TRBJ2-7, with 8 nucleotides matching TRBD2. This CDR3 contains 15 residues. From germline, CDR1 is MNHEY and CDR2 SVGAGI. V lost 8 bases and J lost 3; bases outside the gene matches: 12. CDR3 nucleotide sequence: TGTGCCAGCTTAGCGGGGCCCCGGGCGGACTACGAGCAGTACTTC. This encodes CASLAGPRADYEQYF.

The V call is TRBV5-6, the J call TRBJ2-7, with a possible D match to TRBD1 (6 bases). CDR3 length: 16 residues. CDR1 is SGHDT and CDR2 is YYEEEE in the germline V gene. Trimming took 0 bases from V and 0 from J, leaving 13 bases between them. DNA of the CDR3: TGTGCCAGCAGCTTGGCTTGGGGGACACTCTCCTACGAGCAGTACTTC. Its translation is CASSLAWGTLSYEQYF.

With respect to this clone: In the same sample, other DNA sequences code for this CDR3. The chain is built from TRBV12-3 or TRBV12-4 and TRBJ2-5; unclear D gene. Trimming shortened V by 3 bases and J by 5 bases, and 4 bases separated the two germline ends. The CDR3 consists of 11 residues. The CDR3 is CASSLKETQYF. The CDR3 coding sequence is TGTGCCAGCAGTTTGAAGGAGACCCAGTACTTC.

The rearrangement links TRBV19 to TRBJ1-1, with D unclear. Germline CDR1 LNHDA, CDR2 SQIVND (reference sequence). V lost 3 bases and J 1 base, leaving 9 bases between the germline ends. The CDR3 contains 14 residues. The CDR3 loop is CASSIGGRNTEAFF. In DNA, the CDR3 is TGTGCCAGTAGTATCGGAGGCAGGAACACTGAAGCTTTCTTT.

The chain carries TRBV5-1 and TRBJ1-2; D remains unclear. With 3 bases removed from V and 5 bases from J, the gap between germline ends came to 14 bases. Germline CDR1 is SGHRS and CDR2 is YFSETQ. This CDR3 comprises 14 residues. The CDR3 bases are TGCGCCAGCAGCTCCCCGGACGGAATTTATGGCTACACCTTC. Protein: CASSSPDGIYGYTF. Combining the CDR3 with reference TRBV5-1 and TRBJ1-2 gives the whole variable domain KAGVTQTPRYLIKTRGQQVTLSCSPISGHRSVSWYQQTPGQGLQFLFEYFSETQRNKGNFPGRFSGRQFSNSRSEMNVSTLELGDSALYLCASSSPDGIYGYTFGSGTRLTVV.

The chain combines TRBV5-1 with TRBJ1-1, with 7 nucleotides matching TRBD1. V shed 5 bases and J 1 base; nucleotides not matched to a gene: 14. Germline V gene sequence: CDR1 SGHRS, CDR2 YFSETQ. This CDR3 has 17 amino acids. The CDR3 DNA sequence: TGCGCCAGCAGACCCGGCGGGACAGCCCTGGGGAACACTGAAGCTTTCTTT. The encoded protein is CASRPGGTALGNTEAFF.

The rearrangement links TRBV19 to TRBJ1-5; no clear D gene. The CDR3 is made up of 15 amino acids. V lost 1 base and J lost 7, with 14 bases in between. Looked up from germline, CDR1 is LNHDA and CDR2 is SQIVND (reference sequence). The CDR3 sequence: CASSIVGSPNQPQHF. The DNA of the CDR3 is TGTGCCAGTAGTATAGTTGGTTCCCCAAACCAGCCCCAGCATTTT. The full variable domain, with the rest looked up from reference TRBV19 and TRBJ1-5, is DGGITQSPKYLFRKEGQNVTLSCEQNLNHDAMYWYRQDPGQGLRLIYYSQIVNDFQKGDIAEGYSVSREKKESFPLTVTSAQKNPTAFYLCASSIVGSPNQPQHFGDGTRLSIL.

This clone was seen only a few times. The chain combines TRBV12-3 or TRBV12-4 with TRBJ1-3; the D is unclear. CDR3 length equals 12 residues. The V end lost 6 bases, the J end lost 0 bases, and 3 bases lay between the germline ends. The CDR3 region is CASRTSGNTIYF. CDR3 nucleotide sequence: TGTGCCAGCAGGACCTCTGGAAACACCATATATTTT.

The CDR3 sequence is CASSRRDSPYSPLHF. The CDR3 DNA reads as TGTGCCAGCAGCCGGCGGGACAGCCCTTATTCACCCCTCCACTTT. The chain couples TRBV7-9 to TRBJ1-6, with 7 bases aligning to TRBD1. This CDR3 is built from 15 residues. The germline V gene has CDR1 SEHNR and CDR2 FQNEAQ (reference sequence). Trimming took 5 bases from V and 8 from J; bases not matched to a gene: 9.

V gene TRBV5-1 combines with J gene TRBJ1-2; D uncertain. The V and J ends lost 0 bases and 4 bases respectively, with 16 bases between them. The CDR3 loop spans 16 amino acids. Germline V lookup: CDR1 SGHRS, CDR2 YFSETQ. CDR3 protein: CASSLGGLKLLYGYTF. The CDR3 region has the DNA TGCGCCAGCAGCTTGGGAGGCCTAAAGCTTCTCTATGGCTACACCTTC.